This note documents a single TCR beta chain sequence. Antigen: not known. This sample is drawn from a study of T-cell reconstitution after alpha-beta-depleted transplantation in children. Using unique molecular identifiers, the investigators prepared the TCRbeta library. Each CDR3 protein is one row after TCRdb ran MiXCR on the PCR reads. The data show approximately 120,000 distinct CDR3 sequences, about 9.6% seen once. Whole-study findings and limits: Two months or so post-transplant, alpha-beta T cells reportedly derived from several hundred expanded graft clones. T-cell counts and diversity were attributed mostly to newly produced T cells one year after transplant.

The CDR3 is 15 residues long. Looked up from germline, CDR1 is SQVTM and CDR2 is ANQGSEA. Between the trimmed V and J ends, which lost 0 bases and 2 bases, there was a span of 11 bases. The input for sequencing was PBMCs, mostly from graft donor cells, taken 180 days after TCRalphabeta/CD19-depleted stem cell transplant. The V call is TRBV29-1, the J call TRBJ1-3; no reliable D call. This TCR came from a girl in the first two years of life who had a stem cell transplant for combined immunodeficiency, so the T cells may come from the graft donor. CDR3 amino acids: CSVEDLGNPGNTIYF. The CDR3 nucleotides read TGCAGCGTTGAAGATCTAGGGAATCCTGGAAACACCATATATTTT.